This TCR beta chain was sequenced during a study of PD-L1 blockade in urothelial cancer. Study-level background: Males with bladder-origin urothelial cancer constituted about 85% of the roughly 30 patients.

Time point described: pretreatment peripheral blood. Data came from immunoSEQ multiplex PCR; TCRdb stores just in-frame clones and leaves some out. This table has 40,000 or so clones, 75% to 85% appearing once. The specimen was PBMCs, collected around atezolizumab (anti-PD-L1) treatment. The receptor was isolated from a man aged 60 to 75 with urothelial cancer.

CDR3 residues: CASSLSTDMDYVTPLHF. The DNA of the CDR3 is TGTGCCAGCAGTTTATCAACGGACATGGACTATGTCACACCCCTCCACTTT. This chain links TRBV27 with TRBJ1-6; possible D gene TRBD1, 5 bases. Germline V lookup: CDR1 MNHEY, CDR2 SMNVEV (reference sequence). This CDR3 has 17 amino acids. V was clipped by 0 bases and J by 11 bases, with 20 bases between them.